Sequencing of this T cell receptor beta chain was carried out in a study of graft-versus-host responses after intestinal transplantation. Background on the study: Induction with anti-thymocyte globulin, then tacrolimus and steroids for 2 to 3 years, was given to all recipients. Broader study findings: Early post-transplant HvG declines were associated with peak circulating GvH clone levels. Recipient marrow showed GvH clones, some seen first in ileum or blood.

TCRdb's copy holds only in-frame clones and misses some; the assay was immunoSEQ multiplex PCR. This table holds roughly 99,000 clones, 85% to 95% found once. Concerning this clone: Its antigen is unidentified.

After removal of 3 bases from V and 4 bases from J, the junction contained 1 base not matched to a gene. CDR3 length: 14 amino acids. Germline-derived CDR1 and CDR2 are MGHRA and YSYEKL. The TCR was taken from a human donor who was the organ donor for an intestinal transplant. The sample was unstimulated CD8+ T cells sorted from spleen or lymph node cells, taken before transplant. V gene TRBV4-1 combines with J gene TRBJ2-7; 12 positions match TRBD2. The CDR3 reads CASSQTSGGYEQYF. The CDR3 region has the DNA TGCGCCAGCAGCCAGACTAGCGGGGGTTACGAGCAGTACTTC.